This TCR beta chain was observed in a study of cytomegalovirus exposure and HLA in healthy donors. PCR involved 60 Vbeta and 13 Jbeta primers. This table comes from immunoSEQ multiplex PCR, and its TCRdb copy is limited to in-frame clones, with some not included. The profile shows under 200,000 clones, around nine tenths of them singletons. Trimming at V came to 5 bases and at J to 3 bases, leaving 5 bases not matched to a gene. The CDR3 has 14 amino acids. The germline gives CDR1 SGHTA, CDR2 FQGNSA. Study conclusions and caveats: In a later analysis, HLA-associated TCR beta chains were more clonally expanded than equally common others.

This clone was seen a few times. The antigen is undetermined. This clonotype originated in a woman under 30 in good health and CMV-seronegative. The chain couples TRBV7-2 to TRBJ1-2; 8 bases agree with TRBD1. Material: PBMCs. DNA for the CDR3: TGTGCCAGCAGCATAGGACAGGGCGACTATGGCTACACCTTC. Its translation: CASSIGQGDYGYTF.